The source of this TCR beta chain is a study of T cells in Graves' hyperthyroidism and ophthalmopathy. Regions amplified from RNA transcripts were the TCR beta CDR3 regions. First-round RT-PCR targeting the TCR CDR3 was performed with the HTBI primer set. MiXCR was run by TCRdb on the multiplex PCR reads, yielding one entry per CDR3 protein. The data show around 250,000 distinct CDR3 sequences, 15% to 20% seen once. A patient was excluded if there was uncontrolled infection, other autoimmune disease, pregnancy or lactation. Thyroid ultrasound and orbital computed tomography, with clinical symptoms and serum thyroxine and TRAb, informed diagnoses. Under 12 ml fresh peripheral blood yielded the PBMCs. Concerning this clonotype: The antigen is undetermined.

Germline V lookup: CDR1 LNHDA, CDR2 SQIVND (reference sequence). Trimming cost V 4 bases and J 5 bases, with 15 bases left between them. There are 14 residues in the CDR3. Study conclusions and caveats: Ophthalmopathy was model-predicted a median around 6.7 months pre-onset.

The genes are TRBV19 and TRBJ2-7, with D hard to call. Sequenced input: blood. The TCR comes from a woman aged 18-29 years with Graves' ophthalmopathy. The CDR3 nucleotides are TGTGCCAGTAGTAAGTCGGATTTTCTCAACGAGCAGTACTTC. The encoded protein is CASSKSDFLNEQYF.